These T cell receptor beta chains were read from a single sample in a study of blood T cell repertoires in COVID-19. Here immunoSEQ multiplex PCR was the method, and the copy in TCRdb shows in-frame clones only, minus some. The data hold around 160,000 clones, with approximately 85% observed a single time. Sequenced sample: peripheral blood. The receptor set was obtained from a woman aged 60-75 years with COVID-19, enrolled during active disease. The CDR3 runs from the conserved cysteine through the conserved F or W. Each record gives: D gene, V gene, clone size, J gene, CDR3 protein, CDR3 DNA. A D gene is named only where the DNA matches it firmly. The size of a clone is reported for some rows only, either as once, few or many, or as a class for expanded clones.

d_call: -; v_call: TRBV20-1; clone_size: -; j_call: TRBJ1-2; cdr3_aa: CSARTGYGYTF; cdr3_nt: TGCAGTGCTAGAACAGGATATGGCTACACCTTC
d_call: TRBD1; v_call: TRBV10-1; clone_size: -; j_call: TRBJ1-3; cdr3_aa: CASSEDRGTGNTIYF; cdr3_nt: TGCGCCAGCAGTGAGGACAGGGGCACTGGAAACACCATATATTTT
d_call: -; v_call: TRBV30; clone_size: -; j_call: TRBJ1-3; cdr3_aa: CAWSGGRANSGNTIYF; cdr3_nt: TGTGCCTGGAGTGGGGGCAGGGCGAACTCTGGAAACACCATATATTTT
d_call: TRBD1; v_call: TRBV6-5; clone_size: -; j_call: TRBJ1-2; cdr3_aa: CASSSPGQGHYGYTF; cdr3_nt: TGTGCCAGCAGTTCCCCCGGACAGGGGCACTATGGCTACACCTTC
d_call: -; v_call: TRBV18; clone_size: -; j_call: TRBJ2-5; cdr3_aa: CASSPPAKRKETQYF; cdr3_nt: TGTGCCAGCTCACCACCCGCGAAGAGGAAAGAGACCCAGTACTTC
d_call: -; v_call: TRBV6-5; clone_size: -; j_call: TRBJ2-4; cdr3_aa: CASAGTAKNIQYF; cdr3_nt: TGTGCCAGTGCGGGGACAGCCAAAAACATTCAGTACTTC
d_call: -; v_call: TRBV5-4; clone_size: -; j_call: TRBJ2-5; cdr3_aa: CASSRQEIHQETQYF; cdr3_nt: TGTGCCAGCAGCCGACAGGAGATACACCAAGAGACCCAGTACTTC
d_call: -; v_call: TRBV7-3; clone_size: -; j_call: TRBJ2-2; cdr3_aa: CASSPVGQAGGELFF; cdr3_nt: TGTGCCAGCAGCCCCGTGGGACAAGCGGGAGGGGAGCTGTTTTTT
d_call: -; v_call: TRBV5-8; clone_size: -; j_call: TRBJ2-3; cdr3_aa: CASQPGESSTDTQYF; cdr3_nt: TGTGCCAGCCAGCCCGGGGAGTCTAGCACAGATACGCAGTATTTT
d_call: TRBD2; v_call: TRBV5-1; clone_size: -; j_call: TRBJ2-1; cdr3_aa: CASSKLAGGPSVHNEQFF; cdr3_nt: TGCGCCAGCAGCAAACTAGCGGGGGGGCCCTCAGTCCACAATGAGCAGTTCTTC
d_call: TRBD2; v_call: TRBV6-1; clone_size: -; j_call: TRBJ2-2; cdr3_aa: CASSERSGGTGELFF; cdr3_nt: TGTGCCAGCAGTGAAAGGAGCGGGGGGACCGGGGAGCTGTTTTTT
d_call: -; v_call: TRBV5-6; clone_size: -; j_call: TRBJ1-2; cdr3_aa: CASSLGQIYGYTF; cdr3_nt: TGTGCCAGCAGCTTGGGACAGATCTATGGCTACACCTTC
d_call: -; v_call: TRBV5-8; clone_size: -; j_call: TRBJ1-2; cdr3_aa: CAKARRGSPGYTF; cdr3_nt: TGTGCCAAAGCGAGGCGGGGGTCCCCCGGCTACACCTTC
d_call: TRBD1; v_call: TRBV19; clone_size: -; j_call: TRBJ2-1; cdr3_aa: CASSIVRGPAGFNEQFF; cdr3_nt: TGTGCCAGTAGTATTGTCAGGGGGCCCGCGGGATTCAATGAGCAGTTCTTC
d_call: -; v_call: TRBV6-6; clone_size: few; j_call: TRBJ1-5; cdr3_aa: CASSPRRGNHPSNQPQHF; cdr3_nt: TGTGCCAGCAGTCCGCGGCGAGGGAACCACCCTAGCAATCAGCCCCAGCATTTT
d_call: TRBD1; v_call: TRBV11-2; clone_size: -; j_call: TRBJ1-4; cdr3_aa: CASSTGQGAANEKLFF; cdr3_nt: TGTGCCAGCAGCACCGGACAGGGGGCAGCTAATGAAAAACTGTTTTTT
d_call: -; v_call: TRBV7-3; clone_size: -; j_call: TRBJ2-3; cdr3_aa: CASSLSQGRDTQYF; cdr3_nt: TGTGCCAGCAGCTTAAGCCAGGGAAGAGATACGCAGTATTTT
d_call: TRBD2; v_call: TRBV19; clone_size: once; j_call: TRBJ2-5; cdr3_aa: CASSMTSVHLETQYF; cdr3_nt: TGTGCCAGTAGTATGACTAGCGTACACCTAGAGACCCAGTACTTC
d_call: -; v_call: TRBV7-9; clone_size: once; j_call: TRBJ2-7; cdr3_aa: CASSPPVSYEQYF; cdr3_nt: TGTGCCAGCAGCCCTCCGGTCTCCTACGAGCAGTACTTC
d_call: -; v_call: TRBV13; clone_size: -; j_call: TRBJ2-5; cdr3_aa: CASSSRTFQETQYF; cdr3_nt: TGTGCCAGCAGCTCGCGGACTTTCCAAGAGACCCAGTACTTC
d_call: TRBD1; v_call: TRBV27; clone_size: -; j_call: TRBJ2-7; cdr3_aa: CASTLRQGRYEQYF; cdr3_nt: TGTGCCAGCACCCTTCGACAGGGGCGTTACGAGCAGTACTTC
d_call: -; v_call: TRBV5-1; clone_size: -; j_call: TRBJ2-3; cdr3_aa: CASSLGDRRTDTQYF; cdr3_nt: TGCGCCAGCAGCTTGGGAGACAGACGCACAGATACGCAGTATTTT
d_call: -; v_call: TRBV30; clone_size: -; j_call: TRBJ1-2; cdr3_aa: CAWSLKRVHGGYTF; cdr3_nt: TGTGCCTGGAGCCTAAAGAGGGTCCATGGCGGCTACACCTTC
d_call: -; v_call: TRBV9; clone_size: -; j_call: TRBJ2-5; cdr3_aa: CASSAHGQETQYF; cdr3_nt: TGTGCCAGCAGCGCCCACGGTCAAGAGACCCAGTACTTC
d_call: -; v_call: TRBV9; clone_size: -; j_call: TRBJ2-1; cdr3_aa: CASSVGLASNEQFF; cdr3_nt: TGTGCCAGCAGCGTAGGGCTAGCAAGCAATGAGCAGTTCTTC
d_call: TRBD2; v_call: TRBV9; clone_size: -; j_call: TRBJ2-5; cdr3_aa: CASSERTSGGQETQYF; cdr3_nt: TGTGCCAGCAGCGAGCGGACTAGCGGGGGGCAAGAGACCCAGTACTTC
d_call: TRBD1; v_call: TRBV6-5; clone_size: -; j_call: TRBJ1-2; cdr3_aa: CASSRTGSSYTF; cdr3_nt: TGTGCCAGCAGTCGGACAGGGTCGAGCTACACCTTC
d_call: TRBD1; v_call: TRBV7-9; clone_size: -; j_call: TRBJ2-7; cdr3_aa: CASSPPTGTASYEQYF; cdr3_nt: TGTGCCAGCAGCCCCCCCACCGGGACAGCTTCCTACGAGCAGTACTTC
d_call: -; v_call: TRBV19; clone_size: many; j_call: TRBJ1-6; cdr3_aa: CSGSPSGNSPLHF; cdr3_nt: TGTTCAGGGTCCCCAAGTGGAAATTCACCCCTCCACTTT
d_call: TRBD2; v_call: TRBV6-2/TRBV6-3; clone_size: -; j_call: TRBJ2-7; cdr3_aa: CASSYGTSGYEQYF; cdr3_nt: TGTGCCAGCAGTTACGGGACTAGCGGCTACGAGCAGTACTTC
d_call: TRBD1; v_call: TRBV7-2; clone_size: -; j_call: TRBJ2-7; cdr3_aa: CASSLGTGRDEQYF; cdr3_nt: TGTGCCAGCAGCTTAGGGACAGGGAGAGACGAGCAGTACTTC
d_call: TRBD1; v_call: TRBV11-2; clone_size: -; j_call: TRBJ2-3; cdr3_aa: CASSMRQGASTDTQYF; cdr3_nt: TGTGCCAGCAGCATGAGACAGGGAGCTAGCACAGATACGCAGTATTTT
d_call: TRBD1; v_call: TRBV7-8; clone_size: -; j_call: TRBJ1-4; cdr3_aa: CASFPLRGRGEKLFF; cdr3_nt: TGTGCCAGCTTTCCCCTCAGGGGGCGAGGTGAAAAACTGTTTTTT
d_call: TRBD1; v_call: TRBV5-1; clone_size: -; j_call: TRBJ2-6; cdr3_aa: CASSVRDRTSGANVLTF; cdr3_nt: TGCGCCAGCAGCGTCCGGGACAGGACCTCTGGGGCCAACGTCCTGACTTTC
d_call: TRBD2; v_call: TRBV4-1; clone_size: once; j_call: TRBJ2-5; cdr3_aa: CASSALPVTSGQETQYF; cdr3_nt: TGCGCCAGCAGCGCTCTTCCGGTCACTAGCGGGCAAGAGACCCAGTACTTC
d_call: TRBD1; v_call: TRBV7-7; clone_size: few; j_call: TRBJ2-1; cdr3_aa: CASSLTSGGKNVGEQFF; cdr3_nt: TGTGCTAGCAGCTTAACTTCAGGGGGAAAAAACGTCGGTGAGCAGTTCTTC
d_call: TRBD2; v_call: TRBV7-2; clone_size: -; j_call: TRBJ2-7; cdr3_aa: CASSLTSGDYEQYF; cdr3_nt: TGTGCCAGCAGCTTGACTAGCGGGGACTACGAGCAGTACTTC
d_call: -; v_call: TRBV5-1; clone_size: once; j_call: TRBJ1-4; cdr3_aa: CASSPEGPLTDEKLFF; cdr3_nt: TGCGCCAGCAGCCCGGAGGGGCCCCTTACCGATGAAAAACTGTTTTTT
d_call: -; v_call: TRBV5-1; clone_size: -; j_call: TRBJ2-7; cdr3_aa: CASSLRQMSSYEQYF; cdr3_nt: TGCGCCAGCAGCTTGCGACAGATGAGCTCCTACGAGCAGTACTTC
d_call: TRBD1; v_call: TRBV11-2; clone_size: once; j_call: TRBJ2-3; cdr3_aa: CASSLAGGKEDTQYF; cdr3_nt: TGTGCCAGCAGCTTAGCAGGGGGCAAGGAAGATACGCAGTATTTT
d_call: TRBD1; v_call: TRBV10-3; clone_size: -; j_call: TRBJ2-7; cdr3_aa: CAISEMGQGTEQYF; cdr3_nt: TGTGCCATCAGTGAAATGGGACAGGGTACCGAGCAGTACTTC
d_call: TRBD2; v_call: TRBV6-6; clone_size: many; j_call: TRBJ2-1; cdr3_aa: CASSYSAGGEEQFF; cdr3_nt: TGTGCCAGCAGTTACTCAGCGGGGGGGGAGGAGCAGTTCTTC
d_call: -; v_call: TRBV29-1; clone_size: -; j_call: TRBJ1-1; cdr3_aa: CSVDGRGGFTEAFF; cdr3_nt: TGCAGCGTTGATGGTCGCGGGGGTTTTACTGAAGCTTTCTTT
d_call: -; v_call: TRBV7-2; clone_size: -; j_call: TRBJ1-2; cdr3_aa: CASSLRRVDNYGYTF; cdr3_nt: TGTGCCAGCAGCTTAAGGCGGGTTGACAACTATGGCTACACCTTC
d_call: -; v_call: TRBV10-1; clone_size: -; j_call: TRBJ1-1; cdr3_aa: CASWGRGYTEAFF; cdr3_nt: TGCGCCAGCTGGGGAAGGGGGTACACTGAAGCTTTCTTT
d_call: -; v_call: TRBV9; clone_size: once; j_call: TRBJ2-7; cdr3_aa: CASSPRGQAGESYEQYF; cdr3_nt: TGTGCCAGCAGCCCGAGGGGGCAAGCGGGGGAATCCTACGAGCAGTACTTC
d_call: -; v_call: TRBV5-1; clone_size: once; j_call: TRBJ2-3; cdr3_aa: CASIASALADTQYF; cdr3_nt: TGCGCCAGCATTGCCAGCGCCCTGGCAGATACGCAGTATTTT
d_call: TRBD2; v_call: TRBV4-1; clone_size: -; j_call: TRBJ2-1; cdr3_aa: CASSYSSGNYNEQFF; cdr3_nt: TGCGCCAGCAGCTATTCTAGCGGAAACTACAATGAGCAGTTCTTC
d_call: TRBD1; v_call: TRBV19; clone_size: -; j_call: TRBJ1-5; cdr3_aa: CASSIGDSIFGPQHF; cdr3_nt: TGTGCCAGTAGTATAGGGGACAGTATCTTTGGGCCCCAGCATTTT
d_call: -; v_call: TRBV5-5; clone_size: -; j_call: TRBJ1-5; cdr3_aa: CASQYGQLSNQPQHF; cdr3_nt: TGTGCCAGCCAATACGGACAGCTTAGCAATCAGCCCCAGCATTTT
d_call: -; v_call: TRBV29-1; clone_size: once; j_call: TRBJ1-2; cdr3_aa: CSVPGREGGVGYTF; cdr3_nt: TGCAGCGTTCCCGGACGGGAGGGGGGGGTTGGCTACACCTTC
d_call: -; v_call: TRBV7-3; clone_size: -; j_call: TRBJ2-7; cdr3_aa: CASSLQGDTIYEQYF; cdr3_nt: TGTGCCAGCAGCTTACAAGGGGACACCATCTACGAGCAGTACTTC
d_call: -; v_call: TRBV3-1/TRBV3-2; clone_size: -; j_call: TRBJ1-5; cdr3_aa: CASSLLGDQPQHF; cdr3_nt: TGTGCCAGCAGCCTCCTAGGCGATCAGCCCCAGCATTTT
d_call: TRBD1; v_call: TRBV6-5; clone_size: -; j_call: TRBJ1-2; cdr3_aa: CASSPFRQGGGYTF; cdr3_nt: TGTGCCAGCAGTCCATTCCGACAGGGGGGCGGCTACACCTTC
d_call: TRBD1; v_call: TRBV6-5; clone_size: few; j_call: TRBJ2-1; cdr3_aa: CASSYLQGDEQFF; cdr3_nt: TGTGCCAGCAGTTACCTCCAGGGGGATGAGCAGTTCTTC
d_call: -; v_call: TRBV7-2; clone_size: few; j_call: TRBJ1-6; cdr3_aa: CASSSRAGNNSPLHF; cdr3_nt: TGTGCCAGCAGCTCAAGGGCAGGGAATAATTCACCCCTCCACTTT
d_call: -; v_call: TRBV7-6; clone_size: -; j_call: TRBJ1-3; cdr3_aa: CASSLEPRGSGNTIYF; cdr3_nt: TGTGCCAGCAGCTTAGAGCCGCGGGGCTCTGGAAACACCATATATTTT
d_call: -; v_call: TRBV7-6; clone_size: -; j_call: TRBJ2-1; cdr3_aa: CASRLAQGGVHNEQFF; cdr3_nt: TGTGCCAGCAGATTAGCCCAGGGTGGTGTTCACAATGAGCAGTTCTTC
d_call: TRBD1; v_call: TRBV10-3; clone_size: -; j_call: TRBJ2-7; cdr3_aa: CAISTKGGYEAYEQYF; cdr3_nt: TGTGCCATCAGTACTAAAGGGGGCTACGAGGCCTACGAGCAGTACTTC
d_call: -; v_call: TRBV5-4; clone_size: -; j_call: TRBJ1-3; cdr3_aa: CASSLGGTLSGNTIYF; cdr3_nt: TGTGCCAGCAGCTTGGGGGGGACTCTATCTGGAAACACCATATATTTT